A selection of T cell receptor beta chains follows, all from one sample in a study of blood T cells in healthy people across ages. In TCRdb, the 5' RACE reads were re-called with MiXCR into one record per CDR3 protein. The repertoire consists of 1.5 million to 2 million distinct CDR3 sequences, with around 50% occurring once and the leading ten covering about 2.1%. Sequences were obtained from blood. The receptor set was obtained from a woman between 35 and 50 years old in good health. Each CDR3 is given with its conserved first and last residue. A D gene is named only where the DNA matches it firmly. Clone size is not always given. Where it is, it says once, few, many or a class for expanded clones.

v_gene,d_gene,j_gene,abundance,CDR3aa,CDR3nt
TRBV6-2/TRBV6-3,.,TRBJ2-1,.,CASTQRVDMANEQFF,TGTGCCAGCACCCAACGGGTAGATATGGCCAATGAGCAGTTCTTC
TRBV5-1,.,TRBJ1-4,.,CASSLIPGREKLFF,TGCGCCAGCAGCTTGATTCCGGGTCGGGAAAAACTGTTTTTT
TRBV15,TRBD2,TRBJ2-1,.,CATSTRTSGNNEQFF,TGTGCCACCAGCACTCGGACTAGCGGCAACAATGAGCAGTTCTTC
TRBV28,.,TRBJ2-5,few,CASSLTSPETQYF,TGTGCCAGCAGTCTAACTTCTCCAGAGACCCAGTACTTC
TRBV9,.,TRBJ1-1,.,CASSGDTLNTEAFF,TGTGCCAGCAGCGGGGACACCCTTAACACTGAAGCTTTCTTT
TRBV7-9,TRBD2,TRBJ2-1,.,CASSPTLAAGGYNEQFF,TGTGCCAGCAGCCCCACCCTTGCAGCGGGGGGCTACAATGAGCAGTTCTTC
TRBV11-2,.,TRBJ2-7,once,CASSLGWIDEQYF,TGTGCCAGCAGCTTAGGTTGGATTGACGAGCAGTACTTC
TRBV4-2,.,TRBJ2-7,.,CASSQDVAVGLYEQYF,TGTGCCAGCAGCCAAGATGTCGCGGTGGGCCTCTACGAGCAGTACTTC
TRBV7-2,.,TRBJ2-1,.,CASSPSTYSYNEQFF,TGTGCCAGCAGCCCTTCCACCTACTCCTACAATGAGCAGTTCTTC
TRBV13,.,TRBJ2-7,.,CASSLGLRDGSYEQYF,TGTGCCAGCAGCTTAGGCTTAAGGGACGGCTCCTACGAGCAGTACTTC
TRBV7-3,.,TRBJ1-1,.,CASSLGGRAGRTEAFF,TGTGCCAGCAGCTTAGGAGGTCGGGCAGGCCGCACTGAAGCTTTCTTT
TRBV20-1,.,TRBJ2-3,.,CSPGAADTQYF,TGCAGTCCCGGGGCGGCAGATACGCAGTATTTT
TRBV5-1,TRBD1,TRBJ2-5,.,CASRAEPGQGVIGYF,TGCGCCAGCAGAGCTGAACCGGGACAGGGGGTGATCGGGTACTTC
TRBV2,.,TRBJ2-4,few,CASSPRDAPLAKNIQYF,TGTGCCAGCAGTCCCCGAGACGCCCCGCTAGCCAAAAACATTCAGTACTTC
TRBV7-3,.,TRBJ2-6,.,CASSKAGAGANVLTF,TGTGCCAGCAGCAAGGCAGGGGCTGGGGCCAACGTCCTGACTTTC
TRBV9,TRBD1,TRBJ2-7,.,CASSVDRGLYEQYF,TGTGCCAGCAGCGTAGACAGGGGGCTCTACGAGCAGTACTTC